The clone carrying this TCR beta chain was observed a handful of times. What it recognizes is unknown. The sample comes from a study of T cells after yellow fever vaccination. Per the germline V gene, CDR1 is SGHTA and CDR2 is FQGNSA. The CDR3 has 17 residues. V was trimmed by 2 bases and J by 1 base, leaving 14 bases between them. Whole-study findings and limits: FACS-sorted repertoires could contain abundant clonotypes contaminating from the bulk population. By day 5 rather than day 15, the secondary response had peaked, though it was weaker.

They built TCR cDNA with 5'RACE template switching, a step that put in a universal primer site and UMIs. TCRdb reprocessed the 5' RACE reads with MiXCR, giving one entry per CDR3 protein. Of approximately 170,000 distinct CDR3 sequences in the sample, about 11% were seen once. The sample was CD8+ T cells sorted from PBMCs, taken 15 days after the yellow fever booster vaccination. The rearrangement uses TRBV7-2 and TRBJ2-2, with TRBD1 as a possible D gene (7 bases). The clonotype originates from a young man who received the YFV17D yellow fever vaccine. CDR3 sequence reads: CASSLSGDRENTGELFF. The CDR3 bases are TGTGCCAGCAGCTTATCGGGAGACAGGGAGAACACCGGGGAGCTGTTTTTT.